This T cell receptor (beta chain) stems from a study of cytomegalovirus exposure and HLA in healthy donors. V was pared by 3 bases and J by 6 bases, with 4 bases between. Germline-derived CDR1 and CDR2 are MDHEN and SYDVKM. The CDR3 extends over 11 amino acids. Findings and caveats of the study: As a later analysis revealed, the rate of TCR association differed by HLA locus, with DRB1 most and HLA-C fewest. Most subjects had HLA-A and HLA-B alleles reportedly predicted accurately by TCR beta sequences. It was reported in a later analysis that an Asian-associated ancestry cluster showed fewer N-insertions than the roughly 670-donor mean. While the bulk of TCR sequences proved rare, some public TCRs turned up in many donors.

A multiplex PCR was run with 60 Vbeta primers and 13 Jbeta primers. The data were produced by immunoSEQ multiplex PCR, yet TCRdb's version contains in-frame clones alone and is incomplete. The sample shows under 20,000 clones, under 85% of them seen only once. This clone has only a few counts. The antigen is not known. The sequence was obtained from a human donor in good health. V and J are TRBV28 and TRBJ2-3; D gene unclear. Input material: PBMCs. The CDR3 sequence is CASSFGDTQYF. The CDR3 DNA reads as TGTGCCAGCAGTTTCGGGGATACGCAGTATTTT.